This entry concerns a single T cell receptor (beta chain). Its specificity is unknown. This specimen belongs to a study of a mutant IDH1 vaccine in newly diagnosed glioma. Documented time point: week 5, during vaccination. A single vaccine dose contained 300 ug of mutant IDH1 20-mer peptide, and topical imiquimod was used with it. Assay used: immunoSEQ multiplex PCR; TCRdb lists only in-frame clones, some missing. In the table there are about 56,000 clones, around 90% of which are singletons. Trimming left V 3 bases short and J 5 bases short, with 13 bases between. CDR1 KGHSH and CDR2 LQKENI come from the germline V gene. The CDR3 consists of 15 residues.

The source was PBMCs, collected from a glioma patient whose treatment included an IDH1 peptide vaccine. The receptor was isolated from a woman aged 40 to 50 with glioma. The chain employs TRBV18 and TRBJ2-2; D is possibly TRBD1 (5 bases). The CDR3 DNA reads as TGTGCCAGCTCACCTCAGTGGGGCAGTACCGGGGAGCTGTTTTTT. Its protein is CASSPQWGSTGELFF.